This T cell receptor (beta chain) originates from a study of T cell changes during pregnancy in multiple sclerosis (dated by TCRdb to between 2018 and 2021). Notes on the research overall: In women with multiple sclerosis, the researchers looked at how the T cell repertoire shifted as pregnancy progressed.

Concerning this clone: Which antigen it targets is not known. One base away there is no much larger clone; base qualities are not given.

Receptor libraries were prepared by the immunoSEQ multiplex PCR assay. TCRdb limited this immuneACCESS table to in-frame rearrangements with V and J called. A share of clones is missing; checked studies link under half to unresolved V genes, and the rest is unexplained. The sample data list 74,000 or so clones, and 90% to 95% of these were observed just once. Jointly, the top ten make up roughly 0.21% of the sample. The cysteine opens and the phenylalanine closes a CDR3 of 17 amino acids. Only the CDR3 DNA stays, 51 bases, in frame from base 1. V lost 3 bases and J lost 2 bases, and the count of bases not matched to a germline gene is 9. Per the germline V gene, KGHSH is the CDR1 and LQKENI is the CDR2.

Sequences were derived from CD4+ T cells from peripheral blood mononuclear cells, sampled before pregnancy. This TCR came from a female donor with multiple sclerosis, enrolled in a pregnancy study. The sequence is built from TRBV18 and TRBJ2-5, with TRBD1 matching 10 junction bases. The base sequence is TGTGCCAGCTCACCTGGGCGACAGGGGGCCTTTCAAGAGACCCAGTACTTC. Its product reads: CASSPGRQGAFQETQYF.